The 25 T cell receptor beta chains below come from one sample, sequenced in a study of T cell repertoires in cytomegalovirus infection. The antigens of these receptors remain unknown. TCRdb processed the reads anew with MiXCR; each CDR3 protein has one entry. The sample lists 49,000 or so distinct CDR3 sequences, roughly 18% occurring once. Sequenced material: CD8+ T cells from cultured PBMCs, taken from culture after CMV antigen stimulation. All receptors derive from a human donor in good health (CMV status not recorded). Some clones in this sample may be carry-over from other donors' samples.

The chain recombines TRBV7-9 with TRBJ2-3; D is uncertain. Trimming removed 8 bases from V and 3 bases from J, with 12 bases in between. CDR1 is SEHNR and CDR2 is FQNEAQ in the germline V gene (reference sequence). CDR3 length: 13 amino acids. As DNA, the CDR3 is TGTGCCAGCTTGGCTTTGGGGACAGATACGCAGTATTTT. Protein product: CASLALGTDTQYF.

This clonotype was seen a few times. This rearrangement joins TRBV6-5 to TRBJ2-6; 9 bases line up with TRBD1. Looked up from germline, CDR1 is MNHEY and CDR2 is SVGAGI. The CDR3 has 17 amino acids. The V segment lost 5 bases and the J segment 4 bases; nucleotides outside the gene matches: 9. CDR3 DNA: TGTGCCAGCAGTCACTGGACAGGGGATTCCGGGGCCAACGTCCTGACTTTC. Protein: CASSHWTGDSGANVLTF.

The rearrangement joins TRBV7-9 to TRBJ1-4; weak D call: TRBD1 (6 bases). The CDR3 loop spans 18 amino acids. In germline, CDR1 is SEHNR, CDR2 FQNEAQ (reference sequence). Deletions cut 7 bases from V and 3 bases from J, with 24 bases between. The CDR3 bases are TGTGCCAGCACGGACAGCAACTCTGGTACCGACTCTAATGAAAAACTGTTTTTT. Translating it yields CASTDSNSGTDSNEKLFF.

This chain uses TRBV5-4 with TRBJ2-3; D uncertain. Trimming shortened V by 2 bases and J by 4 bases, and 5 bases separated the two germline ends. The CDR3 covers 12 residues. Germline loops: CDR1 SGHNT, CDR2 YYREEE (reference sequence). The CDR3 region has the DNA TGTGCCAGCAGCTTTCCATCAGATACGCAGTATTTT. Amino acid sequence: CASSFPSDTQYF.

This clonotype turned up a few times. The chain couples TRBV27 to TRBJ1-1; D remains ambiguous. The CDR3 spans 13 residues. CDR1 and CDR2 (germline): MNHEY, SMNVEV (reference sequence). Trimming left V 4 bases short and J 4 bases short, with 10 bases between. The chain's CDR3 is CASSWRLSTEAFF. The CDR3 DNA reads TGTGCCAGCAGTTGGCGTTTGAGCACTGAAGCTTTCTTT.

This clonotype was counted ten times or more. This chain links TRBV18 with TRBJ2-1; D ambiguous. Trimming pared 2 bases from V and 0 bases from J, leaving 2 bases between. Germline lookup yields CDR1 KGHSH and CDR2 LQKENI. The CDR3 has 13 amino acids. The CDR3 region is CASSPNSYNEQFF. As DNA, the CDR3 is TGTGCCAGCTCACCAAACTCCTACAATGAGCAGTTCTTC.

The chain is built from TRBV7-6 and TRBJ1-2, with D possibly TRBD1 on 6 matching bases. CDR1 SGHVS and CDR2 FNYEAQ come from the germline V gene. This CDR3 spans 14 amino acids. Trimming cost V 3 bases and J 7 bases, with 15 bases left between them. This chain's CDR3 is CASSLLRGRSGYTF. Here the CDR3 DNA reads TGTGCCAGCAGCTTGCTCAGGGGAAGGAGTGGCTACACCTTC.

This clonotype was counted at least ten times. The chain links TRBV5-1 to TRBJ2-6; D gene uncertain. Trimming cost V 0 bases and J 2 bases, with 6 bases left between them. From germline, CDR1 is SGHRS and CDR2 YFSETQ. The CDR3 is made up of 15 amino acids. The DNA of the CDR3 is TGCGCCAGCAGCTTGGACGGGCCTGGGGCCAACGTCCTGACTTTC. Translating gives CASSLDGPGANVLTF. The full variable domain, rest sourced from reference TRBV5-1 and TRBJ2-6, is KAGVTQTPRYLIKTRGQQVTLSCSPISGHRSVSWYQQTPGQGLQFLFEYFSETQRNKGNFPGRFSGRQFSNSRSEMNVSTLELGDSALYLCASSLDGPGANVLTFGAGSRLTVL.

This clonotype was picked up many times. This rearrangement joins TRBV7-9 to TRBJ2-5; 8 nucleotides align to TRBD2. There are 14 residues in the CDR3. The germline gives CDR1 SEHNR, CDR2 FQNEAQ (reference sequence). With 5 bases clipped from V and 3 bases from J, the junction kept 5 bases outside the gene matches. The CDR3 loop is CASSPGLVEETQYF. The DNA of the CDR3 is TGTGCCAGCAGCCCGGGACTAGTGGAAGAGACCCAGTACTTC.

This clonotype was counted at least ten times. This sequence joins TRBV6-5 and TRBJ2-1; D perhaps matches TRBD2 (6 bases). Germline V lookup: CDR1 MNHEY, CDR2 SVGAGI. V was pared by 2 bases and J by 9 bases, with 11 bases between. The length of the CDR3 is 13 residues. DNA for the CDR3: TGTGCCAGCAGTTACATGGGGGGTGGTGAGCAGTTCTTC. The encoded protein is CASSYMGGGEQFF.

There are many counts of this clonotype. This rearrangement joins TRBV6-5 to TRBJ2-1, with 7 bases lining up with TRBD2. V was pared by 6 bases and J by 4 bases, with 9 bases of the junction left unmatched. Germline V CDR1 and CDR2: MNHEY, SVGAGI. This CDR3 has 15 residues. CDR3 in DNA: TGTGCCAGCAGACCCTACCTTAGCGGGTACAATGAGCAGTTCTTC. Protein product: CASRPYLSGYNEQFF.

This clonotype was seen more than once but under ten times. V is TRBV7-9 and J is TRBJ1-5; 11 bases map to TRBD1. This CDR3 spans 16 amino acids. The germline V gene encodes CDR1 SEHNR and CDR2 FQNEAQ (reference sequence). Losses at the gene ends were 4 bases for V and 4 bases for J; bases not matched to a gene: 6. The CDR3 nucleotides are TGTGCCAGCAGCTCTGGCGGGACAGGGGGGAATCAGCCCCAGCATTTT. Translating it yields CASSSGGTGGNQPQHF.

The chain links TRBV27 to TRBJ1-1, with 7 bases aligning to TRBD1. Germline CDR1 is MNHEY and CDR2 is SMNVEV (reference sequence). Trimming cost V 5 bases and J 0 bases; bases outside gene matches: 6. The length of the CDR3 is 15 residues. In DNA, the CDR3 is TGTGCCAGCAGTCTGACAGGGTGGGTGAACACTGAAGCTTTCTTT. This gives the protein CASSLTGWVNTEAFF.

This chain links TRBV6-6 with TRBJ1-6, with D hard to call. Germline CDR1 MNHNY, CDR2 SVGAGI (reference sequence). V was trimmed by 10 bases and J by 6 bases, leaving 10 bases between them. This CDR3 is 12 amino acids long. The CDR3 loop reads CATLEGNSPLHF. The CDR3 coding sequence is TGTGCCACCCTAGAGGGTAATTCACCCCTCCACTTT.

This clonotype showed up many times. V and J are TRBV30 and TRBJ2-3, with D tentatively TRBD1 (6 bases). V was trimmed by 5 bases and J by 4 bases, leaving 13 bases between them. Looked up from germline, CDR1 is GTSNPN and CDR2 is SVGIG (reference sequence). The CDR3 contains 13 residues. This CDR3 is CAWDLTGPDTQYF. The CDR3 nucleotides read TGTGCCTGGGACCTTACAGGGCCAGATACGCAGTATTTT.

The sample holds many counts of this clonotype. The chain couples TRBV7-2 to TRBJ1-6; no clear D gene. This CDR3 region has 13 residues. V lost 6 bases to trimming and J lost 7 bases, with 10 bases between them. Germline V gene lookup returns CDR1 SGHTA and CDR2 FQGNSA. CDR3 amino acids: CASSDDGNSPLHF. The CDR3 nucleotides are TGTGCCAGCAGTGATGACGGAAATTCACCCCTCCACTTT.

This clonotype is a singleton in its sample. This chain uses TRBV30 with TRBJ1-6; D is uncertain. From germline, CDR1 is GTSNPN and CDR2 SVGIG (reference sequence). The CDR3 runs 11 residues. V lost 3 bases, J lost 10 bases, and 7 bases lay in between. CDR3 sequence (DNA): TGTGCCTGGAGCTCGCCCTCACCCCTCCACTTT. Translated: CAWSSPSPLHF. The entire variable domain, with the rest obtained from reference TRBV30 and TRBJ1-6, is as follows: SQTIHQWPATLVQPVGSPLSLECTVEGTSNPNLYWYRQAAGRGLQLLFYSVGIGQISSEVPQNLSASRPQDRQFILSSKKLLLSDSGFYLCAWSSPSPLHFGNGTRLTVT.

By share, this clonotype ranks as medium-sized (0.01 to 0.1%). The chain couples TRBV19 to TRBJ1-2; TRBD1 might be the D (6 bases). CDR3 length equals 14 residues. V lost 7 bases, J lost 0 bases, and 12 bases lay in between. Germline V gene data show CDR1 as LNHDA and CDR2 as SQIVND (reference sequence). The CDR3 loop reads CASTPGTTNYGYTF. CDR3 DNA: TGTGCCAGTACCCCCGGGACAACTAACTATGGCTACACCTTC.

The chain carries TRBV7-9 and TRBJ1-5, with D maybe TRBD1 (5 bases). CDR3 size: 14 residues. Germline CDR1 is SEHNR and CDR2 is FQNEAQ (reference sequence). V lost 2 bases, J lost 4 bases, and 9 bases lay in between. The CDR3 nucleotides are TGTGCCAGCAGCTTAAGCAGGGATAATCAGCCCCAGCATTTT. Translating it yields CASSLSRDNQPQHF. The full variable domain, in which reference TRBV7-9 and TRBJ1-5 provide the parts outside the CDR3, is DTGVSQNPRHKITKRGQNVTFRCDPISEHNRLYWYRQTLGQGPEFLTYFQNEAQLEKSRLLSDRFSAERPKGSFSTLEIQRTEQGDSAMYLCASSLSRDNQPQHFGDGTRLSIL.

This clonotype was seen ten or more times. This rearrangement joins TRBV24-1 to TRBJ2-7, with 8 bases aligning to TRBD1. This CDR3 is built from 15 residues. CDR1 and CDR2 (germline): KGHDR, SFDVKD. V lost 3 bases, J lost 7 bases, and 10 bases stayed unmatched. CDR3 loop: CATSDAGQGPGEQYF. The CDR3 DNA follows: TGTGCCACCAGTGATGCAGGACAGGGCCCGGGGGAGCAGTACTTC.

This chain connects TRBV7-9 to TRBJ2-7; no clear D. The length of the CDR3 is 14 residues. Trimming took off 1 base at V and 6 bases at J, with 13 bases between the two ends. Germline V lookup: CDR1 SEHNR, CDR2 FQNEAQ (reference sequence). The CDR3: CASSLVSSASEQYF. In nucleotides, the CDR3 is TGTGCCAGCAGCTTAGTGAGCAGCGCTAGCGAGCAGTACTTC.

This clonotype was seen repeatedly, ten times or more. At one boundary the junction diverges from the germline segment, which might be a read error. The chain recombines TRBV7-7 with TRBJ1-1; no firm D call. The CDR3 runs to 13 residues. Germline V gene lookup returns CDR1 SSHAT and CDR2 FNYEAQ (reference sequence). The chain's CDR3 is CASSLATDTEAFF. The CDR3 DNA follows: TGTGCTAGCAGCTTAGCGACGGACACTGAAGCTTTCTTT.

The CDR3 protein is CASSDRRGLSYEQYF. The CDR3, as DNA: TGTGCCAGCAGTGATCGACGGGGACTCTCCTACGAGCAGTACTTC. The chain is built from TRBV6-1 and TRBJ2-7, with TRBD2 as a possible D gene (6 bases). The V gene lost 3 bases and the J gene lost 0 bases, with 12 bases spanning the gap. The CDR3 is 15 amino acids. Looked up from germline, CDR1 is MNHNS and CDR2 is SASEGT.

This clonotype turned up a few times. The chain joins TRBV7-9 to TRBJ2-1; 11 bases fit TRBD2. The V gene end was trimmed by 5 bases and the J gene end by 5 bases; junction bases not matched to a gene: 5. CDR1 and CDR2 from the germline V gene are SEHNR and FQNEAQ (reference sequence). This CDR3 is 15 amino acids long. CDR3 residues: CASSPTSGDNNEQFF. CDR3 sequence (DNA): TGTGCCAGCAGCCCGACTAGCGGGGATAACAATGAGCAGTTCTTC.

There are a few counts of this clonotype. The V and J genes are TRBV12-3 or TRBV12-4 and TRBJ2-3; 8 bases are a match to TRBD2. This CDR3 has 14 amino acids. V lost 7 bases, J lost 4 bases, and 7 bases stayed unmatched. The CDR3 sequence is CASTQREKADTQYF. The CDR3 DNA is TGTGCCAGCACCCAGCGGGAGAAGGCAGATACGCAGTATTTT.